Described below is a single T cell receptor (beta chain) sequence and its context. Its antigen is currently unknown. CDR3 length: 14 residues. Germline V gene lookup returns CDR1 LNHDA and CDR2 SQIVND (reference sequence). The V and J ends lost 4 bases and 8 bases, in that order; junction bases with no gene match: 8. Here immunoSEQ multiplex PCR was the method, and the copy in TCRdb shows in-frame clones only, minus some. The sample carries fewer than 200,000 clones, around 82% recorded once. The entry originates in a study of cytomegalovirus exposure and HLA in healthy donors. Study observations and caveats: Researchers catalogued around 150 TCR beta chains as cytomegalovirus-associated. Reported results showed that the classifier diagnosed cytomegalovirus status with high specificity and sensitivity.

Specimen: PBMCs. The chain uses TRBV19 and TRBJ2-7, with 10 bases aligning to TRBD1. The clonotype was recovered from a woman aged 18-29 years in good health and CMV-seropositive. The CDR3 DNA reads as TGTGCCAGTAGTACTGCCGGGACAGGGGAAAAGCAGTACTTC. It encodes CASSTAGTGEKQYF. The full variable domain, its missing parts supplied by reference TRBV19 and TRBJ2-7, is DGGITQSPKYLFRKEGQNVTLSCEQNLNHDAMYWYRQDPGQGLRLIYYSQIVNDFQKGDIAEGYSVSREKKESFPLTVTSAQKNPTAFYLCASSTAGTGEKQYFGPGTRLTVT.